One and the same sample provided the 29 T cell receptor beta chains below, sequenced in a study of cytotoxic CD8 clonotypes in ibrutinib-treated CLL. The table came from immunoSEQ multiplex PCR; TCRdb's copy has only in-frame clones and leaves some out. The sample contains 330,000 or so clones, roughly two thirds of which appear only once. The sample in question was PBMCs, obtained after 36 months of ibrutinib treatment. The receptor set was obtained from a human donor with chronic lymphocytic leukemia.

J is TRBJ2-3 and V is TRBV5-4; D remains ambiguous. From germline, CDR1 is SGHNT and CDR2 YYREEE (reference sequence). V lost 0 bases to trimming and J lost 1 base, with 9 bases between them. The CDR3 consists of 15 residues. The CDR3 sequence: CASSLGMGRTDTQYF. CDR3 nucleotides: TGTGCCAGCAGCTTGGGTATGGGTCGCACAGATACGCAGTATTTT.

The chain carries TRBV6-5 and TRBJ1-2; weak D call: TRBD1 (6 bases). Trimming took off 5 bases at V and 3 bases at J, with 10 bases between the two ends. This CDR3 contains 13 residues. The germline V gene has CDR1 MNHEY and CDR2 SVGAGI. The CDR3 spells CASSGTWDYGYTF. As DNA, the CDR3 is TGTGCCAGCAGTGGGACATGGGACTATGGCTACACCTTC.

This sequence joins TRBV7-8 and TRBJ2-5; D possibly corresponds to TRBD2 (5 bases). CDR1 SGHVS and CDR2 FQNEAQ come from the germline V gene. CDR3 length: 13 residues. Trimming shortened V by 5 bases and J by 6 bases, and 13 bases separated the two germline ends. CDR3 protein: CASSPGLAQTQYF. CDR3 in DNA: TGTGCCAGCAGCCCGGGATTGGCCCAGACCCAGTACTTC.

The chain couples TRBV7-9 to TRBJ1-4; D call uncertain. The V gene lost 5 bases and the J gene lost 1 base, with 17 bases spanning the gap. The CDR3 has 17 amino acids. Germline loops: CDR1 SEHNR, CDR2 FQNEAQ (reference sequence). CDR3 DNA: TGTGCCAGCAGCCAACCCGGGGTTATAGGAACTAATGAAAAACTGTTTTTT. Amino acids: CASSQPGVIGTNEKLFF. Full variable domain (remainder filled in from reference TRBV7-9 and TRBJ1-4): DTGVSQNPRHKITKRGQNVTFRCDPISEHNRLYWYRQTLGQGPEFLTYFQNEAQLEKSRLLSDRFSAERPKGSFSTLEIQRTEQGDSAMYLCASSQPGVIGTNEKLFFGSGTQLSVL.

V gene TRBV20-1 combines with J gene TRBJ2-3; D unclear. Germline V CDR1 and CDR2: DFQATT, SNEGSKA (reference sequence). The CDR3 totals 11 residues. Trimming took off 8 bases at V and 2 bases at J, with 8 bases between the two ends. The CDR3 DNA follows: TGCAGTTCTCTCTACACAGATACGCAGTATTTT. It specifies CSSLYTDTQYF.

The V gene is TRBV20-1, the J gene TRBJ2-7, with unresolved D. The length of the CDR3 is 11 residues. Between the trimmed V and J ends, which lost 3 bases and 7 bases, there was a span of 10 bases. CDR1 is DFQATT and CDR2 is SNEGSKA in the germline V gene (reference sequence). CDR3 coding DNA: TGCAGTGCTAGTTCAGGTGGAGAGCAGTACTTC. Protein sequence: CSASSGGEQYF.

This sequence joins TRBV5-1 and TRBJ1-1, with a weak D call TRBD1 (5 bases). This CDR3 is built from 16 residues. Germline CDR1 and CDR2: SGHRS and YFSETQ. The germline V and J ends were trimmed by 2 bases and 5 bases, with 19 bases remaining between them. DNA for the CDR3: TGCGCCAGCAGCTTAGGGCAGGGATCATTGGGGACTGAAGCTTTCTTT. Translated, it gives CASSLGQGSLGTEAFF.

The V and J genes are TRBV9 and TRBJ2-1; no definite D call. Germline CDR1 SGDLS, CDR2 YYNGEE. Trimming removed 6 bases from V and 1 base from J, with 14 bases in between. CDR3 length: 15 residues. CDR3 DNA: TGTGCCAGCACCCCTCTAGTAGGTTCCTACAATGAGCAGTTCTTC. Amino acids: CASTPLVGSYNEQFF.

The CDR3 here is CDIAPLGINYNEQFF. As DNA, the CDR3 is TGTGACATCGCGCCTCTAGGTATTAACTACAATGAGCAGTTCTTC. This chain links TRBV14 with TRBJ2-1, with unresolved D. The CDR3 contains 15 residues. Germline CDR1 SGHDN, CDR2 FVKESK.

V is TRBV7-2 and J is TRBJ2-2; tentatively, D is TRBD2 (6 bases). The V gene lost 6 bases and the J gene lost 5 bases, with 10 bases spanning the gap. Germline values: CDR1 SGHTA, CDR2 FQGNSA. The CDR3 runs to 13 residues. The CDR3 DNA follows: TGTGCCAGCAGACCAGGAGGGACCGGGGAGCTGTTTTTT. Translating it yields CASRPGGTGELFF. Filled out from reference TRBV7-2 and TRBJ2-2, the complete variable domain reads GAGVSQSPSNKVTEKGKDVELRCDPISGHTALYWYRQSLGQGLEFLIYFQGNSAPDKSGLPSDRFSAERTGGSVSTLTIQRTQQEDSAVYLCASRPGGTGELFFGEGSRLTVL.

The rearrangement links TRBV5-1 to TRBJ2-1; 13 positions match TRBD2. The CDR3 is 17 residues long. Germline CDR1 and CDR2: SGHRS and YFSETQ. The ends lost 0 bases at V and 6 bases at J; junction bases unmatched: 6. The CDR3 reads CASSLGKTSGRFNEQFF. Here the CDR3 DNA reads TGCGCCAGCAGCTTGGGGAAGACTAGCGGGAGGTTCAATGAGCAGTTCTTC.

The chain links TRBV18 to TRBJ2-4; D may be TRBD1 (6 bases). The V gene lost 0 bases and the J gene lost 0 bases, with 12 bases spanning the gap. The germline V gene encodes CDR1 KGHSH and CDR2 LQKENI. The CDR3 is 17 residues long. This CDR3 reads CASSPPTGPSAKNIQYF. The CDR3 DNA sequence: TGTGCCAGCTCACCACCGACAGGCCCTTCAGCCAAAAACATTCAGTACTTC.

The chain carries TRBV14 and TRBJ2-7; the match to TRBD1 covers 8 bases. Per the germline V gene, CDR1 is SGHDN and CDR2 is FVKESK. Trimming at V came to 5 bases and at J to 3 bases, leaving 3 bases not matched to a gene. The CDR3 sequence is 13 residues long. The DNA of the CDR3 is TGTGCCAGCAGCTTTGACAGGGGCTACGAGCAGTACTTC. Translating it yields CASSFDRGYEQYF.

V gene TRBV6-5 combines with J gene TRBJ2-5; 7 nucleotides line up with TRBD2. CDR1 is MNHEY, CDR2 SVGAGI, per germline. The CDR3 is 14 amino acids. V lost 5 bases, J lost 7 bases, and 10 bases stayed unmatched. CDR3: CASSPLSGDWTQYF. The CDR3 nucleotides read TGTGCCAGCAGTCCCCTGAGCGGGGACTGGACCCAGTACTTC.

The gene calls are TRBV11-2 and TRBJ2-5, with 7 bases that match TRBD2. The CDR3 contains 17 residues. The junction had 12 bases not matched to a gene; V was cut back by 1 base and J by 4 bases. The V gene's germline CDR1 is SGHAT and CDR2 FQNNGV. CDR3 in amino acids: CASSLGGSTDHGETQYF. CDR3 DNA sequence: TGTGCCAGCAGCTTAGGCGGGAGCACTGATCACGGAGAGACCCAGTACTTC.

This chain links TRBV29-1 with TRBJ2-7; D may match TRBD1 or TRBD2 (6 bases each). The CDR3 covers 16 residues. V was trimmed by 0 bases and J by 4 bases, leaving 19 bases between them. Germline V gene lookup returns CDR1 SQVTM and CDR2 ANQGSEA. The DNA of the CDR3 is TGCAGCGTTGAAGATGAAGAGGGGGGCGCGATATACGAGCAGTACTTC. Translation: CSVEDEEGGAIYEQYF.

The chain carries TRBV15 and TRBJ1-1, with no clear D. The CDR3 spans 12 residues. From germline, CDR1 is LNHNV and CDR2 YYDKDF (reference sequence). V lost 5 bases and J 5 bases, leaving 9 bases between the germline ends. CDR3 in amino acids: CATSGLGTEAFF. For the CDR3, the DNA is TGTGCCACCAGCGGCCTAGGGACTGAAGCTTTCTTT.

The CDR3 DNA sequence: TGTGCCACCAGCAGAGCCGGGACAGTAAAAGGGGGGGAGCTGTTTTTT. This translates into CATSRAGTVKGGELFF. V gene TRBV15 combines with J gene TRBJ2-2; 7 nucleotides align to TRBD1. This CDR3 has 16 residues. Germline CDR1 and CDR2: LNHNV and YYDKDF (reference sequence). The J segment lost 8 bases and the V segment lost 1 base, leaving 10 bases of the junction unmatched. The complete variable domain, with remaining parts taken from reference TRBV15 and TRBJ2-2, reads DAMVIQNPRYQVTQFGKPVTLSCSQTLNHNVMYWYQQKSSQAPKLLFHYYDKDFNNEADTPDNFQSRRPNTSFCFLDIRSPGLGDTAMYLCATSRAGTVKGGELFFGEGSRLTVL.

The genes are TRBV19 and TRBJ2-7; D tentatively reads TRBD1 or TRBD2 (5 bases each). CDR1 LNHDA and CDR2 SQIVND come from the germline V gene (reference sequence). Trimming shortened V by 5 bases and J by 1 base, and 15 bases separated the two germline ends. The CDR3 has 15 residues. DNA for the CDR3: TGTGCCAGTAGTCGTCGGGGCTCGAGGTCCTACGAGCAGTACTTC. Amino acid sequence: CASSRRGSRSYEQYF.

This clone was seen more than once but under ten times. The chain combines TRBV14 with TRBJ1-6; 7 bases align to TRBD1. This CDR3 is 18 amino acids long. The V gene end was trimmed by 4 bases and the J gene end by 2 bases; junction bases not matched to a gene: 11. Germline V gene data show CDR1 as SGHDN and CDR2 as FVKESK. CDR3: CASSLIWGRGTYNSPLHF. DNA of the CDR3: TGTGCCAGCAGCCTGATCTGGGGCAGGGGGACCTATAATTCACCCCTCCACTTT.

This clone was seen more than once but under ten times. CDR3 protein: CASQAGPRKTGKEGYTF. The CDR3 region has the DNA TGTGCCAGCCAGGCAGGGCCTCGGAAGACAGGGAAGGAAGGCTACACCTTC. The chain is built from TRBV2 and TRBJ1-2, with TRBD1 matching 7 bases. CDR3 size: 17 residues. J lost 8 bases, V lost 8 bases, and 23 bases had no gene match. Germline CDR1 reads SNHLY; CDR2 reads FYNNEI.

This clone was observed a handful of times. The J gene is TRBJ2-2, the V gene TRBV7-2, with TRBD2 as a possible D gene (6 bases). V was clipped by 5 bases and J by 5 bases, with 9 bases between them. The CDR3 covers 13 residues. CDR1 is SGHTA and CDR2 is FQGNSA in the germline V gene. CDR3 region: CASSPGTTGELFF. Written as DNA, the CDR3 is TGTGCCAGCAGCCCGGGGACTACCGGGGAGCTGTTTTTT.

The chain combines TRBV5-1 with TRBJ2-3; possible D gene TRBD1, 5 bases. This CDR3 spans 14 amino acids. Germline V gene data show CDR1 as SGHRS and CDR2 as YFSETQ. V was trimmed by 4 bases and J by 2 bases, leaving 11 bases between them. CDR3 sequence: CASSQGIATDTQYF. As DNA, the CDR3 is TGCGCCAGCAGCCAGGGAATCGCCACAGATACGCAGTATTTT.

This clone was observed a handful of times. The chain joins TRBV4-1 to TRBJ2-7; D is ambiguous. Germline loops: CDR1 MGHRA, CDR2 YSYEKL. This CDR3 region has 13 residues. V dropped 1 base and J dropped 1 base, with 5 bases sitting between them. CDR3 DNA sequence: TGCGCCAGCAGCCAAGCCAGGTCCTACGAGCAGTACTTC. Encoded protein: CASSQARSYEQYF.

V and J are TRBV4-3 and TRBJ2-6, with D possibly matching TRBD2 (5 bases). Germline V gene data show CDR1 as LGHNA and CDR2 as YSLEER. The V end lost 4 bases, the J end lost 0 bases, and 13 bases lay between the germline ends. The CDR3 extends over 17 amino acids. The CDR3 loop is CASSLRDFYSGANVLTF. The DNA for the CDR3 is TGCGCCAGCAGCCTGAGGGATTTCTACTCTGGGGCCAACGTCCTGACTTTC.

V usage is TRBV15 and J usage is TRBJ2-1; 10 positions agree with TRBD2. The germline gives CDR1 LNHNV, CDR2 YYDKDF (reference sequence). The CDR3 loop spans 18 amino acids. With 0 bases clipped from V and 7 bases from J, the junction kept 12 bases outside the gene matches. The CDR3 sequence: CATSREASLAGIRNEQFF. CDR3 coding DNA: TGTGCCACCAGCAGAGAAGCTTCACTAGCGGGGATAAGGAATGAGCAGTTCTTC.

A word on this clone: The sample has other DNA sequences that encode this CDR3 too. The V call is TRBV7-9, the J call TRBJ2-1, with D unresolved. The germline gives CDR1 SEHNR, CDR2 FQNEAQ (reference sequence). The CDR3 spans 15 residues. Trimming pared 5 bases from V and 4 bases from J, leaving 15 bases between. The CDR3 DNA follows: TGTGCCAGCAGCGCCCGAGGCGGATCATACAATGAGCAGTTCTTC. This sequence encodes CASSARGGSYNEQFF.

V and J are TRBV2 and TRBJ2-7; tentative D call: TRBD1 (6 bases). The ends were cut back, 1 base at V and 3 bases at J, with 10 bases in the middle. The CDR3 extends over 14 amino acids. Germline CDR1 SNHLY, CDR2 FYNNEI. The DNA for the CDR3 is TGTGCCAGCAGTGAAGTGACAGGATTCTACGAGCAGTACTTC. It is translated as CASSEVTGFYEQYF.

V and J are TRBV2 and TRBJ2-3; 7 positions agree with TRBD1. The junction had 4 bases not matched to a gene; V was cut back by 4 bases and J by 0 bases. CDR3 size: 15 residues. CDR1 and CDR2 (germline): SNHLY, FYNNEI. The CDR3 DNA reads TGTGCCAGCAGTGTCAGGGGGTGGAGCACAGATACGCAGTATTTT. This codes for CASSVRGWSTDTQYF.